This T cell receptor (beta chain) was observed in a study of blood T cell repertoires in COVID-19 (dated by TCRdb to about 2020). With regard to the full study: Collaborator samples came from the United States, Italy and Spain and covered acute and convalescent phases of COVID-19. Subjects who had been exposed to COVID-19, were actively infected with it, or had recovered from it provided the deeply sampled blood TCRbeta repertoires that made up the dataset. The samples were drawn from the first 160 participants of the ongoing ImmuneRACE study and from 1,254 subjects provided by 6 global collaborators. The prospective study material was composed of cDNA or gDNA derived from T cells, B-cell-depleted T cells, or PBMCs. The sample metadata nearly always contained a de-identified subject ID, COVID-19 status, age in years and sex. The repertoires were released in a freely available public database meant as a resource for research on the immune response to SARS-CoV-2. Where HLA class I and class II types were available, the types were taken from metadata supplied by the sample provider, not from assay-based typing.

CDR1 and CDR2 are drawn from the germline V gene: MNHNS, SASEGT. There are 14 amino acids in the CDR3, from cysteine to phenylalanine inclusive. The only DNA kept is the CDR3, 42 bases in frame from the first base. V gives up 2 bases and J gives up 6 bases, and the segment between their germline ends measures 12 bases. Study-level results and caveats: The quantity of clinical and demographic metadata differed by source and by participant and was supplied without curation.

This clone was seen once. What antigen it recognizes has not been identified. Within one base of it there is no much larger clone, and no base qualities were kept. One collaborating source in Seattle enrolled patients during active infection and followed them longitudinally through the course of disease. The collaborating institutions used their own protocols to collect whole blood in K2EDTA tubes. For TCRbeta analysis, collaborator samples were shipped as frozen whole blood, as isolated PBMCs, or as DNA extracted from either sample type. The immunoSEQ Assay, a bias-controlled multiplex PCR, was used to amplify TCRbeta CDR3 regions from genomic DNA. In the authors' own workflow: The number of nucleated cells in each sample was estimated by amplification of reference gene primers within the assay. To quantify the absolute abundance of each unique TCRbeta CDR3 rearrangement, sequence reads were collapsed and filtered. For each sample, productive Simpson clonality was calculated as the square root of Simpson's diversity index across productive rearrangements. In TCRdb, the immuneACCESS table is reduced to in-frame sequences with V and J assigned. These tables do not hold every clone; where another copy was compared, an unresolved V gene accounts for under half, and the others remain unexplained. From that table come the V and J calls and clone size; the DNA was used to work out D and trimming. The sample profile shows 300,000 to 350,000 clones; about 93% of them were found once. The ten largest clonotypes hold about 6.8% of the sample.

The chain joins TRBV6-1 to TRBJ2-3, with a tentative D gene TRBD2 over 6 matching bases. Specimen: peripheral blood. The TCR originated in a woman in her 30s with COVID-19, enrolled during active disease. The DNA is as follows: TGTGCCAGCAGTGAATTAGTAGGAGGGGATACGCAGTATTTT. Translation gives CASSELVGGDTQYF.